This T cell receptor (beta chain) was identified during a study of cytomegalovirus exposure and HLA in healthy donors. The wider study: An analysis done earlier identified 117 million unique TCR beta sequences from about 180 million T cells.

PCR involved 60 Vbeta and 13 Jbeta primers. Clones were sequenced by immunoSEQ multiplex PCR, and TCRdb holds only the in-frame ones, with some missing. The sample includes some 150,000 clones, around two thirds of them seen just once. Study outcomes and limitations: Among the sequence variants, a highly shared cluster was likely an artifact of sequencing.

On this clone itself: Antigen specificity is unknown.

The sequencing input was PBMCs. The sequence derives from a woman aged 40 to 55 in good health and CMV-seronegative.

The CDR3 region is CAISPTSGATDTQYF. For the CDR3, the DNA is TGTGCCATCAGTCCAACTAGCGGGGCCACAGATACGCAGTATTTT. V is TRBV10-3 and J is TRBJ2-3; TRBD2 agrees at 10 bases. The J segment lost 2 bases and the V segment lost 5 bases, leaving 4 bases of the junction unmatched. The CDR3 consists of 15 residues. The germline V gene encodes CDR1 ENHRY and CDR2 SYGVKD.